This T cell receptor beta chain was sequenced in a study of T cell changes during pregnancy in multiple sclerosis. The protocol was immunoSEQ multiplex PCR, while the TCRdb copy is restricted to in-frame clones and leaves out a portion. Of approximately 100,000 clones in the sample, about 90% were seen once. This CDR3 is built from 14 residues. V shed 6 bases and J shed 5 bases, with 15 bases lying between them. From germline, CDR1 is MDHEN and CDR2 SYDVKM. The source material was peripheral blood, sampled in the second trimester of pregnancy. The source of this sequence is a female donor with multiple sclerosis, enrolled in a pregnancy study. This sequence joins TRBV28 and TRBJ2-3; D is uncertain. The CDR3 region has the DNA TGTGCCAGCAGATACCCCGTTGGGCGAGATACGCAGTATTTT. This codes for CASRYPVGRDTQYF.